Reported below is one TCR beta chain. Its antigen is not yet known. No base quality information exists; no much larger clone differs at one position. The sample originates from a study of PD-L1 blockade in urothelial cancer (dated by TCRdb to the late 2010s). Concerning the study at large: Every patient began therapy in about 2014 and was given atezolizumab 1,200 mg intravenously every 3 weeks. About 90% of the roughly 29 patients were identified as males with urothelial cancer of bladder origin, and a prior smoking history was reported by 18 of 29 patients. An ECOG performance status of 0 or 1 was recorded for the patients, and 0 to 3 prior chemotherapy regimens had been received by the patients. Blood samples were analyzed at 3 weeks after treatment start (second dose) and at 6 weeks after treatment start. Blood samples gave a median of about 130,000 T cells and 80,000 to 95,000 unique TCRs, with a median clonality of about 0.078. An exploratory multi-omic analysis was conducted of the somatic, immune and clinical correlates of response to PD-L1 blockade with atezolizumab in urothelial cancer. Pretreatment tumor samples, along with matched peripheral blood serially collected before and after atezolizumab treatment, were subjected to TCR sequencing. Durable clinical benefit was defined as progression-free survival longer than 6 months, and TCR features were also tested against progression-free and overall survival. In the same patients who had TCR sequencing, pretreatment tumors also underwent whole exome sequencing and RNA sequencing. Durable clinical benefit was achieved by nine patients and was not achieved by 20 patients. Pretreatment blood TCR-seq was available for nearly 30 patients, at least one posttreatment blood collection was obtained for approximately 24 patients, and tumor TCR-seq was available for approximately 24 patients. Paper-wide results and their limitations: Because of the small sample size (n ≈ 27) and the many exploratory analyses performed, the results are intended to be regarded as hypothesis-generating. At 3 weeks after the start of treatment, tumor-associated TCR clones in peripheral blood had expanded more in patients with durable benefit (n ≈ 24, p = 0.022). A pretreatment peripheral blood TCR clonality below the median was linked to improved progression-free and overall survival.

Each PCR received spiked-in synthetic TCR analog templates so that absolute template abundance could be estimated from read counts. The immunoSEQ assay was used to amplify TCRbeta CDR3 regions from genomic DNA with bias-controlled V and J gene primers. Rearranged TCRbeta segments were sequenced at approximately 20X coverage. In the original analysis: Sequencing errors were corrected by clustering and CDR3s were annotated against IMGT to assign V, D and J genes. Downstream analyses used only productive TCRbeta rearrangements and left out out-of-frame or stop-codon sequences. Clonality was computed as one minus Shannon entropy normalized by the log of the number of unique productive sequences. Clones differing between time points or between blood and tumor were identified by Fisher's exact test with Benjamini-Hochberg correction at adjusted p below 0.01. Sourced from immuneACCESS, this table was stored by TCRdb with only in-frame sequences that have V and J called. A share of the clones is absent; for the studies checked, an unresolved V gene accounts for under half, and the remainder has no known explanation. The D gene and trimming were derived from the DNA, and the V and J assignments and clone size from that table. For this sample there are 70,000 to 90,000 clones; roughly 82% appear just once. The leading ten clones occupy roughly 9.5% of the sample.

The cohort comprised roughly 30 patients with locally advanced or metastatic urothelial carcinoma treated at Memorial Sloan Kettering on a trial protocol. Peripheral blood mononuclear cells were collected pretreatment and during treatment, with between 1 and 8 total time points per patient. The Qiagen DNeasy Blood extraction kit was used to purify genomic DNA from total PBMCs and from tumor samples. PBMCs were collected pretreatment and during treatment, and were isolated and stored as previously described. From the cysteine through the phenylalanine, the CDR3 covers 14 amino acids. Only the CDR3 part of the read is kept: 42 bases, read in frame from the first base. V was cut back by 1 base and J by 6 bases, leaving a gap of 11 bases between them. CDR1 LNHDA and CDR2 SQIVND are derived from the germline V gene (reference sequence).

The TCR originated in a man aged 70 or older with urothelial cancer. The sequences come from PBMCs, collected around atezolizumab (anti-PD-L1) treatment. The chain joins TRBV19 to TRBJ2-3; TRBD2 could be the D gene, as 6 bases match. The CDR3 here reads CASSIVSRGDTQYF. The nucleotides read TGTGCCAGTAGTATAGTGAGCCGGGGGGATACGCAGTATTTT. The CDR3, completed at both ends by the reference TRBV19 and TRBJ2-3 genes, gives the full variable domain DGGITQSPKYLFRKEGQNVTLSCEQNLNHDAMYWYRQDPGQGLRLIYYSQIVNDFQKGDIAEGYSVSREKKESFPLTVTSAQKNPTAFYLCASSIVSRGDTQYFGPGTRLTVL.